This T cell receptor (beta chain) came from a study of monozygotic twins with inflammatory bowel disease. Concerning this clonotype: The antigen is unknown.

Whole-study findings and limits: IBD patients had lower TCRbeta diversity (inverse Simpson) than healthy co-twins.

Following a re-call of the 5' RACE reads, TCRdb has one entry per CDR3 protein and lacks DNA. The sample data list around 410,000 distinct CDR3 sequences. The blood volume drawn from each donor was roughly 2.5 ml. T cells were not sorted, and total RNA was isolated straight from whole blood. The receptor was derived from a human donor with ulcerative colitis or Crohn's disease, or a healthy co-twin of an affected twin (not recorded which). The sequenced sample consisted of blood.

The CDR3 reads CASSSRDTRGEPQHF. The chain links TRBV19 to TRBJ1-5; absent DNA, TCRdb's TRBD1 call cannot be checked. The CDR3 runs 15 residues. The germline V gene encodes CDR1 LNHDA and CDR2 SQIVND (reference sequence).